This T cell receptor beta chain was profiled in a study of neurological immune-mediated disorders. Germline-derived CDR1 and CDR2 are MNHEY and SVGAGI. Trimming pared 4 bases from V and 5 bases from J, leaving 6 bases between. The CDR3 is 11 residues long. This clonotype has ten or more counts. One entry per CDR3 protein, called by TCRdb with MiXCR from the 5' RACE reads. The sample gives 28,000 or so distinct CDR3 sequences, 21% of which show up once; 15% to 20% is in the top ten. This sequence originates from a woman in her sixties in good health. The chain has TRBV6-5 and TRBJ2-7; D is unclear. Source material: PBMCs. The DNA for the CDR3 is TGTGCCAGCAGTTCCCAAAACGAGCAGTACTTC. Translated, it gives CASSSQNEQYF.